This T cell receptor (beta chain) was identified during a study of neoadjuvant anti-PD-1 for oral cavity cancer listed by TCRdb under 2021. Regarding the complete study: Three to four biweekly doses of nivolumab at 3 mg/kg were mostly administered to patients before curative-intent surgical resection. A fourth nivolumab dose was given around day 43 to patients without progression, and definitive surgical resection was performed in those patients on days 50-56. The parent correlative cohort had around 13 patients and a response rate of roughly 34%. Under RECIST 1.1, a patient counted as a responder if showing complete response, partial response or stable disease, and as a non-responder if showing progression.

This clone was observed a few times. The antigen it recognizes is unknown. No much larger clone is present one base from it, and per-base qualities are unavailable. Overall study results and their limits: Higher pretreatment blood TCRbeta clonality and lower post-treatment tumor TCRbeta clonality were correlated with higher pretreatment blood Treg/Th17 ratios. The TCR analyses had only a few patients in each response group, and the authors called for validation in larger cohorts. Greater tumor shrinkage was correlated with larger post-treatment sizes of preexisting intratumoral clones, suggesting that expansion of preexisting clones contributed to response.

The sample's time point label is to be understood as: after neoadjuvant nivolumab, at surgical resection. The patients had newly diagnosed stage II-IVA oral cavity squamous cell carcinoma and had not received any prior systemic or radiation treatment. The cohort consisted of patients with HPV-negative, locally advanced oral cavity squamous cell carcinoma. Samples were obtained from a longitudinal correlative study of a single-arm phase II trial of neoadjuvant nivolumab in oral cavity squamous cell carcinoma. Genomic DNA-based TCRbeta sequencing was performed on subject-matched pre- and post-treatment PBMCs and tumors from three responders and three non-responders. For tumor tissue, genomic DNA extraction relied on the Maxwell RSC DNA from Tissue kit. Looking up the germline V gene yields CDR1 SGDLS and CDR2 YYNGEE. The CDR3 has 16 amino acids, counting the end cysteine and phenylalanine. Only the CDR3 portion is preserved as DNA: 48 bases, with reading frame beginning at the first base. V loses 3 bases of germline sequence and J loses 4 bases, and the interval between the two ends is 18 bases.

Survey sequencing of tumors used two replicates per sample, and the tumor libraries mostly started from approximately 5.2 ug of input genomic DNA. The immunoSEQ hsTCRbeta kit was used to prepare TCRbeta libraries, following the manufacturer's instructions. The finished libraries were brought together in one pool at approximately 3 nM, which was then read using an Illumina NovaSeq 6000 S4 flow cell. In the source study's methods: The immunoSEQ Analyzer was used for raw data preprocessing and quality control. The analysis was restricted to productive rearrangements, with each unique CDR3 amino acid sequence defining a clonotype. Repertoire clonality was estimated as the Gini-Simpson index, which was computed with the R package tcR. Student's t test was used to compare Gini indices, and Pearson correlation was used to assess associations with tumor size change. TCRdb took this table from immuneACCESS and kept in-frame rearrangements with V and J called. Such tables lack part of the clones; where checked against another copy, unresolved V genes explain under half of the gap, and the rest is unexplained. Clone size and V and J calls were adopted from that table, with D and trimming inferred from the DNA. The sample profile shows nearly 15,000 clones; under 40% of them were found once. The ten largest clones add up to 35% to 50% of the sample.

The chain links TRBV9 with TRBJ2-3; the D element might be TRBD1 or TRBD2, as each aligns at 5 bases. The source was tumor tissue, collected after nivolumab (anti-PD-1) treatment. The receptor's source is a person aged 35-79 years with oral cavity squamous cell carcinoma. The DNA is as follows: TGTGCCAGCAGCGAGAGGTGGACAATGGGAGCAGATACGCAGTATTTT. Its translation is CASSERWTMGADTQYF.